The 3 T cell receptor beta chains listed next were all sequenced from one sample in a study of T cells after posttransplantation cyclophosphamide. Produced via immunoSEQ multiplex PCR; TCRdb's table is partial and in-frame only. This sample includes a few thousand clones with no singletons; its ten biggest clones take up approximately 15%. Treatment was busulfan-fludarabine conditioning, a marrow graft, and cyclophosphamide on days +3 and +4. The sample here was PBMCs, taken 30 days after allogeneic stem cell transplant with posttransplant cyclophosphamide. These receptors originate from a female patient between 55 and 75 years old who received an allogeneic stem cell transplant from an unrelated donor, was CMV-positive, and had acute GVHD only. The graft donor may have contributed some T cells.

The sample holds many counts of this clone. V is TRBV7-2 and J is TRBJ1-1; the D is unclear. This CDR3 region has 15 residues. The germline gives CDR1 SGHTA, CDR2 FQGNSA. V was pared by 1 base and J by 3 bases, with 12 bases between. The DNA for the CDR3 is TGTGCCAGCAGCTTAGGGCCTTACATGGACACTGAAGCTTTCTTT. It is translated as CASSLGPYMDTEAFF. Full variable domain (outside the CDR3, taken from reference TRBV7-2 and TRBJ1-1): GAGVSQSPSNKVTEKGKDVELRCDPISGHTALYWYRQSLGQGLEFLIYFQGNSAPDKSGLPSDRFSAERTGGSVSTLTIQRTQQEDSAVYLCASSLGPYMDTEAFFGQGTRLTVV.

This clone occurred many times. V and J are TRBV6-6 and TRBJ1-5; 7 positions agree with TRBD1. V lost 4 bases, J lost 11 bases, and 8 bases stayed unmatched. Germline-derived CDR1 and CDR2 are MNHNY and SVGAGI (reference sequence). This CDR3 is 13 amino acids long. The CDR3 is CASSWTGRGSQHF. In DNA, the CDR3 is TGTGCCAGCAGTTGGACAGGAAGGGGGTCCCAGCATTTT.

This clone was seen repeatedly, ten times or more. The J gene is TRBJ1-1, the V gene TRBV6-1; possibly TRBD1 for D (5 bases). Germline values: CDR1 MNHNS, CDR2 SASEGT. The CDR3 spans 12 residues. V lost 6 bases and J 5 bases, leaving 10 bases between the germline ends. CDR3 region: CASSRGGTEAFF. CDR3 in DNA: TGTGCCAGCAGCCGGGGGGGGACTGAAGCTTTCTTT.